This TCR beta chain was sequenced during a study of blood T cell repertoires in COVID-19. Looked up from germline, CDR1 is SGHVS and CDR2 is FNYEAQ. CDR3 length: 15 amino acids. Trimming shortened V by 1 base and J by 4 bases, and 12 bases separated the two germline ends. The method was immunoSEQ multiplex PCR; TCRdb's version includes in-frame clones alone and lacks a portion of them. Of about 14,000 clones in the sample, around nine tenths were seen once. The sequenced sample was peripheral blood. The rearrangement joins TRBV7-6 to TRBJ2-3; D perhaps matches TRBD2 (6 bases). The TCR comes from a human donor with active COVID-19. The donor label of this sample is uncertain. The CDR3 sequence is CASSLGAGDPDTQYF. CDR3 sequence (DNA): TGTGCCAGCAGCTTAGGAGCGGGTGACCCAGATACGCAGTATTTT.